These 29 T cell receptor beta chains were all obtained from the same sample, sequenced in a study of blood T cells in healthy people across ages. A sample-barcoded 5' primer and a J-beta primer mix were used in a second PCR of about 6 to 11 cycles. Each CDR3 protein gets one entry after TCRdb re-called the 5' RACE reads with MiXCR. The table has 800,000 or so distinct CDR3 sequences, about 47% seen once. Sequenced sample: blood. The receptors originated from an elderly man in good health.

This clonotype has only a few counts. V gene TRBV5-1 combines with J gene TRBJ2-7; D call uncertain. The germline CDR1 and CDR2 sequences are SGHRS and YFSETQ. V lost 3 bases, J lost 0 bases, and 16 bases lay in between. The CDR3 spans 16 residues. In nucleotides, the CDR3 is TGCGCCAGCAGCTCGGAAGACTTACCAAGCTCCTACGAGCAGTACTTC. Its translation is CASSSEDLPSSYEQYF. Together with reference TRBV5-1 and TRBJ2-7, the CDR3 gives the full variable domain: KAGVTQTPRYLIKTRGQQVTLSCSPISGHRSVSWYQQTPGQGLQFLFEYFSETQRNKGNFPGRFSGRQFSNSRSEMNVSTLELGDSALYLCASSSEDLPSSYEQYFGPGTRLTVT.

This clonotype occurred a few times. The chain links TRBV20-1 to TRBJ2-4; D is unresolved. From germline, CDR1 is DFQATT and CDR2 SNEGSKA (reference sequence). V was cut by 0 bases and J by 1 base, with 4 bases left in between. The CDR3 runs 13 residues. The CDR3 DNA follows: TGCAGTGCTAGAGAGGTCGCCAAAAACATTCAGTACTTC. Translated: CSAREVAKNIQYF.

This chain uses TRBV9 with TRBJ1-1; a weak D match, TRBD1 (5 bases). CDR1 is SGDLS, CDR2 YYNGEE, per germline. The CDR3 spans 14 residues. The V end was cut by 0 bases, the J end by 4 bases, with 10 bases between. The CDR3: CASSVVMGPTEAFF. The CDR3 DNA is TGTGCCAGCAGCGTAGTTATGGGGCCCACTGAAGCTTTCTTT.

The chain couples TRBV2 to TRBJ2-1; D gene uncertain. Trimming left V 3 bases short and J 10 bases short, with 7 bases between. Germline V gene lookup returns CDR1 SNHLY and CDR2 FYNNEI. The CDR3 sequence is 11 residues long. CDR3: CASSDFGEQFF. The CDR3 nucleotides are TGTGCCAGCAGTGACTTTGGAGAGCAGTTCTTC.

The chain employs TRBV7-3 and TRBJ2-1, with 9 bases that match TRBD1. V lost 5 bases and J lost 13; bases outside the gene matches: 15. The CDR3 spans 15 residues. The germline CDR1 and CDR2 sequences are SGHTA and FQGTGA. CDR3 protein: CASSINRGPQETQFF. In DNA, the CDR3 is TGTGCCAGCAGCATCAACAGGGGGCCTCAAGAGACCCAGTTCTTC.

As DNA, the CDR3 is TGTGCCAGCAGTTTACCGTGGACAGCCAACAATGAGCAGTTCTTC. This sequence encodes CASSLPWTANNEQFF. This chain joins TRBV28 and TRBJ2-1; a possible D gene is TRBD1 (6 bases). Per the germline V gene, CDR1 is MDHEN and CDR2 is SYDVKM. CDR3 length equals 15 residues. V was shortened by 2 bases and J by 5 bases, with 13 bases between the two germline ends.

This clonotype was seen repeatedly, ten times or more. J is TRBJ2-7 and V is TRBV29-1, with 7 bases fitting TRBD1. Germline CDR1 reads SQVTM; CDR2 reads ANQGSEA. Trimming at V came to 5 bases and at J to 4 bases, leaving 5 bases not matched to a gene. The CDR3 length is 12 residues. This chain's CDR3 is CSVTRDRYEQYF. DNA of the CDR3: TGCAGCGTTACCCGGGACAGATACGAGCAGTACTTC.

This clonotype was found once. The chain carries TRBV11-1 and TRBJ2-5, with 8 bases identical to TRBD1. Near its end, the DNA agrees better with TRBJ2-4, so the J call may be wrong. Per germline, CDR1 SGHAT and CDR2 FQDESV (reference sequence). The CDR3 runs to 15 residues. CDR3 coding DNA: TGTGCCAGCAGCTTAGTCCCAGGGGGCGAAAACATTCAGTACTTC. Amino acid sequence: CASSLVPGGENIQYF.

The CDR3 coding sequence is TGTGCCAGCAGTCTTTTCCTAGCGGGAGGTGGGGATATAGCCAAAAACATTCAGTACTTC. Translation gives CASSLFLAGGGDIAKNIQYF. This chain uses TRBV7-3 with TRBJ2-4, with 11 positions matching TRBD2. The CDR3 extends over 20 amino acids. V shed 6 bases, J shed 0 bases, and the junction held 16 bases outside the gene matches. Germline CDR1 is SGHTA and CDR2 is FQGTGA.

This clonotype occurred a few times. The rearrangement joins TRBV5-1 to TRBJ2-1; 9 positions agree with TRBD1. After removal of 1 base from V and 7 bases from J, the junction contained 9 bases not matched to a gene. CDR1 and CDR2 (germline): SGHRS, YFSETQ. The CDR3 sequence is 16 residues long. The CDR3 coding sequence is TGCGCCAGCAGCTTGCTGAGGACAGGGGTAGGAAATGAGCAGTTCTTC. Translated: CASSLLRTGVGNEQFF.

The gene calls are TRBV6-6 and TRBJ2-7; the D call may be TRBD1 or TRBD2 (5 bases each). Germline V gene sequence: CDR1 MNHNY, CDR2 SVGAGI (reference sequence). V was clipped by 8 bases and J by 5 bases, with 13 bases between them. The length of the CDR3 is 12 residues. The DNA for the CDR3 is TGTGCCAGCGGGACCCGTAGGGACGAGCAGTACTTC. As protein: CASGTRRDEQYF.

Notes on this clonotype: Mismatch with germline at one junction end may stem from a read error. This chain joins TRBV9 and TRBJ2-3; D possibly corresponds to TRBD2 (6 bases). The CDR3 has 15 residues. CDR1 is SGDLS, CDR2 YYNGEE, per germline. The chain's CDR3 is CASSVGRARPDPQYF. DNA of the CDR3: TGTGCCAGCAGCGTAGGGAGGGCCCGGCCAGATCCGCAGTATTTT.

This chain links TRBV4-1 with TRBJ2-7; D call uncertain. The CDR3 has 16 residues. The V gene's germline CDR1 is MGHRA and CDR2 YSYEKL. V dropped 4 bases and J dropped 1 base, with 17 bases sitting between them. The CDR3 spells CASSLQTGLGSYEQYF. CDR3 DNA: TGCGCCAGCAGCCTCCAAACTGGGCTAGGGTCCTACGAGCAGTACTTC.

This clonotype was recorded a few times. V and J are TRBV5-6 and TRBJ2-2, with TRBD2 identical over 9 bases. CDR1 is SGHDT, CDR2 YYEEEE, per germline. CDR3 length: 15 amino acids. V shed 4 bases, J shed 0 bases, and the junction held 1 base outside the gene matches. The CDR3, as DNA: TGTGCCAGCAGCAGGACTAGCGCGAACACCGGGGAGCTGTTTTTT. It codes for CASSRTSANTGELFF.

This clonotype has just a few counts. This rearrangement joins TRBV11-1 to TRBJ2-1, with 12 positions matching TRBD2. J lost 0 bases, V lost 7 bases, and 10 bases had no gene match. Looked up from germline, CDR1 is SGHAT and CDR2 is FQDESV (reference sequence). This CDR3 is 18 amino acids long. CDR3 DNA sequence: TGTGCCAGCAACCCGGGACTAGCGGGCCCGAGCTCCTACAATGAGCAGTTCTTC. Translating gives CASNPGLAGPSSYNEQFF.

CDR3 region: CAWSVAGNQPQHF. CDR3 DNA: TGTGCCTGGAGTGTGGCCGGCAATCAGCCCCAGCATTTT. The chain uses TRBV30 and TRBJ1-5; no firm D call. The CDR3 totals 13 residues. The V gene's germline CDR1 is GTSNPN and CDR2 SVGIG (reference sequence). Trimming pared 0 bases from V and 2 bases from J, leaving 5 bases between.

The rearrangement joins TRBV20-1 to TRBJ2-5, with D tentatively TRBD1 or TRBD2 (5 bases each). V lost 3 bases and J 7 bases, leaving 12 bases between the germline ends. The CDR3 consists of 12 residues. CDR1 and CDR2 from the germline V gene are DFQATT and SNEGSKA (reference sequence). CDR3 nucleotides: TGCAGTGCTAGGGAGTCTGGGGGGACCCAGTACTTC. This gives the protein CSARESGGTQYF.

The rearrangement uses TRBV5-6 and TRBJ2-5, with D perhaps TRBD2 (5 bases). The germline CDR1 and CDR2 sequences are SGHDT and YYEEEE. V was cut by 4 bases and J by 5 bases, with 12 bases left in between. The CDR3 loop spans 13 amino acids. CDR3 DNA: TGTGCCAGCAGCAAAACCGGGATCGAGACCCAGTACTTC. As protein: CASSKTGIETQYF. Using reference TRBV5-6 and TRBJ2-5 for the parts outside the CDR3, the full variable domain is DAGVTQSPTHLIKTRGQQVTLRCSPKSGHDTVSWYQQALGQGPQFIFQYYEEEERQRGNFPDRFSGHQFPNYSSELNVNALLLGDSALYLCASSKTGIETQYFGPGTRLLVL.

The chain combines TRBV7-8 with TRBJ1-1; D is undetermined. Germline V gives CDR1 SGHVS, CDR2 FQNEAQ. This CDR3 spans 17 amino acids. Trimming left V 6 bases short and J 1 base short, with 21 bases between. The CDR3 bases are TGTGCCAGCAGTTCCCAGACGGCGGCCAGACAGAACACTGAAGCTTTCTTT. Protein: CASSSQTAARQNTEAFF. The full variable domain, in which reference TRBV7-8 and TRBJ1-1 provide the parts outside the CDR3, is GAGVSQSPRYKVAKRGQDVALRCDPISGHVSLFWYQQALGQGPEFLTYFQNEAQLDKSGLPSDRFFAERPEGSVSTLKIQRTQQEDSAVYLCASSSQTAARQNTEAFFGQGTRLTVV.

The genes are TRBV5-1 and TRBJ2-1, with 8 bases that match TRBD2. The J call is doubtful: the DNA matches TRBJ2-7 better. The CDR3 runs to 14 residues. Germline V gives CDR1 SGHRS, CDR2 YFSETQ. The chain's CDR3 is CASSSLAGLYEQYF. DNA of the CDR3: TGCGCCAGCAGCTCGCTAGCGGGTCTCTACGAGCAGTACTTC.

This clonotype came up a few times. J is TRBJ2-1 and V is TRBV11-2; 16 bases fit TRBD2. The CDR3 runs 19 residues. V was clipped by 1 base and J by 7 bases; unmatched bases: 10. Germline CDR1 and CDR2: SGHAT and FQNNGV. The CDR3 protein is CASSLGVGTSGRGGNEQFF. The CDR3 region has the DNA TGTGCCAGCAGCTTAGGGGTTGGGACTAGCGGGAGGGGGGGGAATGAGCAGTTCTTC.

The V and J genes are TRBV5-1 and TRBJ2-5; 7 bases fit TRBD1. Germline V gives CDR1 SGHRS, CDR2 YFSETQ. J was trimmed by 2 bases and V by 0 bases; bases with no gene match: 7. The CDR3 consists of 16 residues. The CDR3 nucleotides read TGCGCCAGCAGCTTGGCTGGGGCGACAGGGCAAGAGACCCAGTACTTC. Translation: CASSLAGATGQETQYF.

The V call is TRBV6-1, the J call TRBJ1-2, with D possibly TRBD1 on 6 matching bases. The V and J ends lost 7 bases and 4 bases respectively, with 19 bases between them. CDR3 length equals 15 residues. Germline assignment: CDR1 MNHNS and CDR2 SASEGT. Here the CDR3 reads CASTEGTGGGYGYTF. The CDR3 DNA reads TGTGCCAGCACCGAAGGAACAGGAGGGGGCTATGGCTACACCTTC.

CDR3 nucleotides: TGTGCCAGCAGTTACTCGCCACGAAGCGGGGGTAGCTCCTACAATGAGCAGTTCTTC. It specifies CASSYSPRSGGSSYNEQFF. The chain is built from TRBV6-7 and TRBJ2-1, with 8 bases matching TRBD2. TRBV6-7 is reported as an ORF; its role is uncertain. The V segment lost 0 bases and the J segment 0 bases; nucleotides outside the gene matches: 10. The CDR3 sequence is 19 residues long.

DNA of the CDR3: TGCAGTGCTAGAGTTACTAACTACGAGCAGTACTTC. This codes for CSARVTNYEQYF. The chain joins TRBV20-1 to TRBJ2-5; D remains unclear. The last part of the DNA fits TRBJ2-7 better; the J call may be wrong. Looked up from germline, CDR1 is DFQATT and CDR2 is SNEGSKA (reference sequence). The CDR3 loop spans 12 amino acids.

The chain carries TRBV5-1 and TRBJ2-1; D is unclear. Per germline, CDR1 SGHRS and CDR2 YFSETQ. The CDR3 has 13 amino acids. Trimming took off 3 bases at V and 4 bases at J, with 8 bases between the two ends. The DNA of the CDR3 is TGCGCCAGCAGCTGGAATCCGTACAATGAGCAGTTCTTC. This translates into CASSWNPYNEQFF.

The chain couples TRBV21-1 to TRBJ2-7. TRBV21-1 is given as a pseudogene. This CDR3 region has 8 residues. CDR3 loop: CASGEQYF. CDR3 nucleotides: TGTGCCAGCGGCGAGCAGTACTTC.

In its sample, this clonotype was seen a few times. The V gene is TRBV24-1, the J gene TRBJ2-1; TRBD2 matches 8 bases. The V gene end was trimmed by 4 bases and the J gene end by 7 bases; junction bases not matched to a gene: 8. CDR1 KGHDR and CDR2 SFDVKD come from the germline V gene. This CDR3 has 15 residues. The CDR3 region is CATSDPGGPINEQFF. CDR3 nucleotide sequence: TGTGCCACCAGTGACCCGGGAGGGCCCATAAATGAGCAGTTCTTC.

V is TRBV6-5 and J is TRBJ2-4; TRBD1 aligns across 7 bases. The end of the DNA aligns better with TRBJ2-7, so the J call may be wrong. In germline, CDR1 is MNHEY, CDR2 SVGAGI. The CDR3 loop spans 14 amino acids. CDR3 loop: CASTSPGQTYEQYF. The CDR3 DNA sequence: TGTGCCAGCACCTCACCGGGACAGACCTACGAGCAGTACTTC.